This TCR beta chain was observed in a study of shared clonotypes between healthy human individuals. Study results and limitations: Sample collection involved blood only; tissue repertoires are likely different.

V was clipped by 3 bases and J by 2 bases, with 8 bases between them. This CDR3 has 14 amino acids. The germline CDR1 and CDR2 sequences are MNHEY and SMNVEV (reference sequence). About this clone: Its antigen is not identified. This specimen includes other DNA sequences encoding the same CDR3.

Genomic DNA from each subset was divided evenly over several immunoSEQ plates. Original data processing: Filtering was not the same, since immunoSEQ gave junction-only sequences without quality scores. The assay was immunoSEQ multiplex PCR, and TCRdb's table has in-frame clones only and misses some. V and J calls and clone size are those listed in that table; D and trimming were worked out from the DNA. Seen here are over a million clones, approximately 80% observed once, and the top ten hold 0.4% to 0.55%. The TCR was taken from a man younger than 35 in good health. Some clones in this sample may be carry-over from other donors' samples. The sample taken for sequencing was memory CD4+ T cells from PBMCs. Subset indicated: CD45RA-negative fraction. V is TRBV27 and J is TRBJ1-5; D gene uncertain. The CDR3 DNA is TGTGCCAGCAGTTTCTCGCGGGGCAATCAGCCCCAGCATTTT. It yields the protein CASSFSRGNQPQHF.